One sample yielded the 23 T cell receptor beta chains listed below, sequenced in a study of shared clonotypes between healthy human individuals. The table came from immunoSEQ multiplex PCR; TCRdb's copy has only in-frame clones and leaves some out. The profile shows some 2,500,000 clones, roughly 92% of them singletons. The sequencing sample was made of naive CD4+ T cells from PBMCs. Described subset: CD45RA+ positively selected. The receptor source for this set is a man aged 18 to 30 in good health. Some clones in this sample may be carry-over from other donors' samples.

CDR3 sequence: CASIITGGYGYTF. In DNA, the CDR3 is TGTGCCAGCATAATTACAGGGGGCTATGGCTACACCTTC. This rearrangement joins TRBV6-6 to TRBJ1-2; TRBD1 aligns across 8 bases. The CDR3 is made up of 13 amino acids. Trimming removed 7 bases from V and 4 bases from J; junction bases left unmatched: 5. The germline gives CDR1 MNHNY, CDR2 SVGAGI (reference sequence).

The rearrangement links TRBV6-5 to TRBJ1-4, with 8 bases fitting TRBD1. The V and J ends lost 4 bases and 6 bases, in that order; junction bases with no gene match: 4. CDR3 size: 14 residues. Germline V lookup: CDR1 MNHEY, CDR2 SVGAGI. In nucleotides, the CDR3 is TGTGCCAGCAGTTTGAACAGGGGGGATGAAAAACTGTTTTTT. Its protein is CASSLNRGDEKLFF.

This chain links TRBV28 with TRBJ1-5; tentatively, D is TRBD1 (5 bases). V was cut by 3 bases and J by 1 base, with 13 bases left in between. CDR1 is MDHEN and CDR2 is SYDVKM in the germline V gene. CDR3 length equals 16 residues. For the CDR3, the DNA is TGTGCCAGCAGTTTTTGGGGCCGGAGGAGCAATCAGCCCCAGCATTTT. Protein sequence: CASSFWGRRSNQPQHF.

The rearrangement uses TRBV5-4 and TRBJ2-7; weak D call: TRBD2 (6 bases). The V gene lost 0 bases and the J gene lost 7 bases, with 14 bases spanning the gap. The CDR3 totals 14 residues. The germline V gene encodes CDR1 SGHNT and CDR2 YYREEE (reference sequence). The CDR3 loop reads CASSLGLGSREQYF. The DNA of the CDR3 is TGTGCCAGCAGCTTGGGACTAGGCTCAAGGGAGCAGTACTTC.

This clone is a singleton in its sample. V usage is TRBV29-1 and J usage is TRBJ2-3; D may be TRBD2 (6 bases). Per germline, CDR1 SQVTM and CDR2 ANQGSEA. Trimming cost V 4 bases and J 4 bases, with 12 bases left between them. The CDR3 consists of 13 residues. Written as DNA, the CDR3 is TGCAGCGTTGGGGGGGTTTTGGCAGATACGCAGTATTTT. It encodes CSVGGVLADTQYF.

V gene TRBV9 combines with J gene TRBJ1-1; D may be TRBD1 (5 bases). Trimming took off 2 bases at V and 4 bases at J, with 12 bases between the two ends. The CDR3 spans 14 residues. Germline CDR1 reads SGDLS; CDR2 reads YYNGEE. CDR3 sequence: CASSVDLGRTEAFF. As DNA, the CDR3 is TGTGCCAGCAGCGTGGATCTGGGGCGCACTGAAGCTTTCTTT.

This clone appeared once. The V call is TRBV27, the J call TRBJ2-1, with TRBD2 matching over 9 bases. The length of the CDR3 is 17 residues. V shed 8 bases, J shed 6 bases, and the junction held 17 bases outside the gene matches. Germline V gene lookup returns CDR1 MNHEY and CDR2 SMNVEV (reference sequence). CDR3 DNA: TGTGCCAGCGGCCGTTGGCGGGAGGGCAAGATCCTCAATGAGCAGTTCTTC. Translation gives CASGRWREGKILNEQFF.

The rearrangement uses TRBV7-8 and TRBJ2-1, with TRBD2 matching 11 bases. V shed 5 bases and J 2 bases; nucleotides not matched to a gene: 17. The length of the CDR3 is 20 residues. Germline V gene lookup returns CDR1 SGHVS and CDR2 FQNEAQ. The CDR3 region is CASSPHRTSSGRAPYNEQFF. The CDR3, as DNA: TGTGCCAGCAGCCCCCACCGGACGAGTAGCGGGAGGGCCCCCTACAATGAGCAGTTCTTC.

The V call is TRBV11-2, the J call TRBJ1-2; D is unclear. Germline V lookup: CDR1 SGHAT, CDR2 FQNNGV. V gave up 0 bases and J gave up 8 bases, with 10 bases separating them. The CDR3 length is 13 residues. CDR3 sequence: CASSLDRVRGYTF. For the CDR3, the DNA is TGTGCCAGCAGCTTAGACCGGGTTCGAGGCTACACCTTC.

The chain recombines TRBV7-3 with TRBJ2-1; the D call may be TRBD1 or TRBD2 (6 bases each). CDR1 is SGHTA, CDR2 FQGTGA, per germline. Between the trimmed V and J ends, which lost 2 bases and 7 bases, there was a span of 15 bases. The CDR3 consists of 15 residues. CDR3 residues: CASSLPGAKGNEQFF. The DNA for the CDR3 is TGTGCCAGCAGCTTACCGGGGGCGAAGGGGAATGAGCAGTTCTTC.

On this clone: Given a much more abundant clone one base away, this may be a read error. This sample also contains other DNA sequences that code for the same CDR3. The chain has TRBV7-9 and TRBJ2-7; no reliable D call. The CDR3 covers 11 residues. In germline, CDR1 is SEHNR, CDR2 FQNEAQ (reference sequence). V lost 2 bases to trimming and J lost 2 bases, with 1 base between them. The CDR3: CASSLPYEQYF. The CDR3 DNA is TGTGCCAGCAGCTTACCCTACGAGCAGTACTTC.

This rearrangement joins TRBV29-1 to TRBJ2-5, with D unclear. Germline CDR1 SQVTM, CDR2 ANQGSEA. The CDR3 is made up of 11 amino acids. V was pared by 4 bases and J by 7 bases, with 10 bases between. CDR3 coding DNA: TGCAGCGTTGGTTCGGTCCGGACCCAGTACTTC. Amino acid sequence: CSVGSVRTQYF.

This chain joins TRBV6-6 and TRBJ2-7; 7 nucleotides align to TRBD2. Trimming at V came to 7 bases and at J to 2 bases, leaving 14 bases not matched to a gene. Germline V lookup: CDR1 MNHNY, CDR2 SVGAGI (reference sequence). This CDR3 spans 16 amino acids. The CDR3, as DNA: TGTGCCAGCACCCCCCTTGGGAGGGGAAGGCCCTACGAGCAGTACTTC. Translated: CASTPLGRGRPYEQYF.

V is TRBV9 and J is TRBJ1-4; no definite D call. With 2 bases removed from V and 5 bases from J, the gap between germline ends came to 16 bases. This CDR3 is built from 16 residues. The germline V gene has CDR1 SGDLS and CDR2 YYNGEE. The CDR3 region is CASSVSLWAENEKLFF. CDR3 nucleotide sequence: TGTGCCAGCAGCGTCTCCCTTTGGGCGGAGAATGAAAAACTGTTTTTT.

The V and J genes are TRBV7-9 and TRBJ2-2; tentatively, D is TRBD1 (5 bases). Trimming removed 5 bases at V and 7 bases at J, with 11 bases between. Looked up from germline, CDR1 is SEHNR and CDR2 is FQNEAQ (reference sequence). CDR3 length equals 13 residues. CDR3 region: CASSPGAIGELFF. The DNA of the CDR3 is TGTGCCAGCAGCCCTGGGGCGATCGGGGAGCTGTTTTTT. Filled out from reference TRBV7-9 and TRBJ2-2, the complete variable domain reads DTGVSQNPRHKITKRGQNVTFRCDPISEHNRLYWYRQTLGQGPEFLTYFQNEAQLEKSRLLSDRFSAERPKGSFSTLEIQRTEQGDSAMYLCASSPGAIGELFFGEGSRLTVL.

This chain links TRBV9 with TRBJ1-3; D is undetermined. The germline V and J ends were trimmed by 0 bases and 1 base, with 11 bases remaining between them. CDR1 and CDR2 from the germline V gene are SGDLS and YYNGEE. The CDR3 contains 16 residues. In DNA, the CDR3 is TGTGCCAGCAGCGTAGCCCCACAAAGTTCTGGAAACACCATATATTTT. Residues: CASSVAPQSSGNTIYF.

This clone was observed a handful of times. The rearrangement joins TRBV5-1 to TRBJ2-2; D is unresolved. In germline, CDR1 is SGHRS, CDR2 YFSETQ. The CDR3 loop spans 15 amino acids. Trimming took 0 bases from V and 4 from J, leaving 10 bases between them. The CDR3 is CASSLVSPITGELFF. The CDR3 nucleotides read TGCGCCAGCAGCTTGGTATCGCCCATCACCGGGGAGCTGTTTTTT.

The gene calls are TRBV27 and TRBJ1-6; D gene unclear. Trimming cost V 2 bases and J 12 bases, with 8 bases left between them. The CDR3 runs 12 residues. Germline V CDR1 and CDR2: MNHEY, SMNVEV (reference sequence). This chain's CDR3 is CASSLRLGPLHF. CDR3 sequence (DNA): TGTGCCAGCAGTTTACGTTTGGGACCCCTCCACTTT.

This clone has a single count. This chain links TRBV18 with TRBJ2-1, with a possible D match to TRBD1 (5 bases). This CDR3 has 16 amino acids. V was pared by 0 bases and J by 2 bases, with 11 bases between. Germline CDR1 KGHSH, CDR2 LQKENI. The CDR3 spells CASSPPHRPTYNEQFF. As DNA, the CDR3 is TGTGCCAGCTCACCACCGCACAGGCCGACCTACAATGAGCAGTTCTTC.

The CDR3 sequence: CASSLVRTSGRAISDTQYF. The CDR3 DNA follows: TGTGCCAGCAGCCTGGTAAGGACTAGCGGGAGGGCCATTTCAGATACGCAGTATTTT. The chain links TRBV7-3 to TRBJ2-3; 15 bases align to TRBD2. With 5 bases clipped from V and 4 bases from J, the junction kept 13 bases outside the gene matches. CDR3 length equals 19 residues. CDR1 and CDR2 (germline): SGHTA, FQGTGA. Full variable domain (remainder filled in from reference TRBV7-3 and TRBJ2-3): GAGVSQTPSNKVTEKGKYVELRCDPISGHTALYWYRQSLGQGPEFLIYFQGTGAADDSGLPNDRFFAVRPEGSVSTLKIQRTERGDSAVYLCASSLVRTSGRAISDTQYFGPGTRLTVL.

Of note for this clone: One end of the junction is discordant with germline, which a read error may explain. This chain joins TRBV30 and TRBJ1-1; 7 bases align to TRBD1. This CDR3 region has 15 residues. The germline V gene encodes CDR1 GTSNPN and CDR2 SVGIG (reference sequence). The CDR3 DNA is TGTGCCTGGAGTATAGTAAGGGGGCGGAACACTAAAGCTTTCTTT. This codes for CAWSIVRGRNTKAFF.

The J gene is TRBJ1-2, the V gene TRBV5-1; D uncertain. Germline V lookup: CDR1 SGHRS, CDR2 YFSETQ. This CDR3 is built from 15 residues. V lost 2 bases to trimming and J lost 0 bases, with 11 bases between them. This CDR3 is CASSFLGGTNYGYTF. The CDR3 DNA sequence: TGCGCCAGCAGCTTTCTCGGCGGCACTAACTATGGCTACACCTTC. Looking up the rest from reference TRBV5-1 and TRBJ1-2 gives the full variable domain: KAGVTQTPRYLIKTRGQQVTLSCSPISGHRSVSWYQQTPGQGLQFLFEYFSETQRNKGNFPGRFSGRQFSNSRSEMNVSTLELGDSALYLCASSFLGGTNYGYTFGSGTRLTVV.

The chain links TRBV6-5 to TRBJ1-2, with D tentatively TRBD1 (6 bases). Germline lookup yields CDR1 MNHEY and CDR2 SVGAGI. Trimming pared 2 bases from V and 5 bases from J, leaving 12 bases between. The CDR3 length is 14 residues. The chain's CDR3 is CASSYARGAYGYTF. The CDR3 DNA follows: TGTGCCAGCAGTTACGCTCGGGGGGCTTATGGCTACACCTTC.